This TCR beta chain was sequenced during a study of shared clonotypes between healthy human individuals (dated by TCRdb to about 2020). With regard to the full study: The cohort included a few men and a couple of women between 18 and 49 years of age. For each donor, three plates each were used for CD4 naive and CD4 memory, two plates were used for CD8 naive, and one plate was used for CD8 memory. Blood TCR repertoires of 5 or 6 healthy adults were deeply sequenced to estimate repertoire size and the extent of clonotype sharing between individuals. Different laboratories and diverse techniques were used to prepare libraries and sequence TCR repertoires, to increase sequencing depth and limit assay-specific biases. Leukapheresis yielded between about 0.94 and 8.9 billion PBMCs per donor. Here is what the overall study found, with its caveats: Across several donors, approximately 4.6% of naive CD4, 3% to 3.5% of naive CD8, around 2.1% of memory CD4, and about 0.44% of memory CD8 clonotypes were shared. Higher generation probabilities were observed for clonotypes shared by all four sorted-subset donors than for non-shared clonotypes. Because the study included only a small number of donors, the genetic and exposure-history diversity represented was limited. Sampling was restricted to blood, and TCR repertoires in tissue are likely to differ from TCR repertoires in blood. Pairwise subsampling led to the expectation that sequencing depth would affect the degree of clonotype sharing among donors. Rarefaction of sorted-subset datasets indicated incomplete sequencing despite the large sequencing depth. Naive subsets generally had larger estimated clonotype richness than memory subsets did.

Using the deep immunoSEQ assay, multiplex PCR amplified TCR CDR3 regions from genomic DNA. For each cell subset, the extracted genomic DNA was distributed evenly across all wells of several immunoSEQ 96-well plates, and each plate served as one replicate. For sorted subsets, roughly 190 ng of genomic DNA, equivalent to tens of thousands of T cell genomes, went into each replicate PCR. Purified libraries were quantified with a Qubit 3.0 fluorometer, sized on a Bioanalyzer 2100, and re-quantified with the KAPA Library Quantification kit. Every immunoSEQ 96-well plate was sequenced on a separate single-read 150-cycle Illumina NextSeq 550 flow cell. As for how the authors treated the data: Because only junctional sequences without quality scores were contained in the immunoSEQ output, filtering matching that applied to full-length reads could not be performed. To assign V/J genes and CDR3, sequences were annotated using PyIR, a Python wrapper for IgBLAST v1.9, with IMGT germline references. Reads with weak V/J assignments (E-value above 1e-6), missing CDR3, stop codons, out-of-frame junctions, or ambiguous translated residues were removed. V3J clonotypes were defined by identical inferred V gene, J gene, and CDR3 amino acid sequence. To compute the percentage overlap between repertoires, the number of shared unique clonotypes was divided by the size of the smaller repertoire. Three approaches were used to assess repertoire richness: RTK rarefaction, the Chao1 estimator, and Recon v2.1 estimates of unobserved clonotypes. OLGA was used to compute generation probabilities for all TCRbeta clonotypes that the gDNA method yielded from four donors. Here the immuneACCESS table is served through TCRdb, limited to in-frame sequences with V and J called. Missing clones are a known gap in these copies; in checked studies unresolved V genes cover under half, and the rest lacks a known reason. V and J calls and clone size are copied from that table; D and trimming were computed from the DNA. For this sample there are 500,000 to 700,000 clones; approximately 95% appear just once. About 0.11% of the sample is in the top ten clones.

As for this clone: Which antigen it targets is not known. Base qualities are not recorded, but no much larger clone differs from it by a single base.

CD8 naive samples were CD45RO-negative cells positively selected for CCR7, giving a CD45RA+CCR7+ population that excluded TemRA cells. Donors were healthy HIV-negative adults with no recently reported acute infections or vaccinations. Every donor was a Caucasian adult residing in Nashville, Tennessee, USA. Blood was obtained by leukapheresis, after which PBMCs were separated by Ficoll-Histopaque density gradient centrifugation and cryopreserved in liquid nitrogen vapor phase. Analytical flow cytometry was used to check the purity and quantity of each magnetically sorted T cell population. Genomic DNA was isolated from every sorted fraction and measured by UV absorbance on a Nanodrop 2000c. Taken from cysteine to phenylalanine, the CDR3 has 15 residues. The read is trimmed to its CDR3 DNA, 45 bases read in frame from base 1. Based on the germline V gene, the CDR1 and CDR2 sequences are MDHEN and SYDVKM. V and J are truncated by 2 bases and 4 bases respectively, leaving an intervening sequence of 14 bases.

This TCR was recovered from a woman in her twenties or thirties in good health. The sequenced sample consisted of naive CD8+ T cells sorted from blood. This specimen's cell subset or site label, per the study, means: CD45RA+CCR7+. The chain couples TRBV28 to TRBJ1-1, with TRBD1 as a weak D call on 5 bases. The DNA sequence is as follows: TGTGCCAGCAGTTTACCTCAGGGTACGGGCACTGAAGCTTTCTTT. The translation is CASSLPQGTGTEAFF.